A single T cell receptor beta chain is shown here with its context. This entry is derived from a study of T cell changes during pregnancy in multiple sclerosis. The V and J ends lost 9 bases and 4 bases respectively, with 14 bases between them. Germline CDR1 is LNHDA and CDR2 is SQIVND (reference sequence). The CDR3 is 13 residues long. Assay used: immunoSEQ multiplex PCR; TCRdb lists only in-frame clones, some missing. Of around 78,000 clones listed, around 91% are singletons. The sequence came from a female donor in good health, enrolled as a control in a pregnancy study. The chain recombines TRBV19 with TRBJ2-3; D is possibly TRBD2 (6 bases). Sequencing was performed on peripheral blood, taken in the third trimester of pregnancy. CDR3 nucleotide sequence: TGTGCCAGCACCGGAGGGATCGCAGATACGCAGTATTTT. As protein: CASTGGIADTQYF.